Shown below are 8 T cell receptor beta chains from a single sample sequenced in a study of T cells in Graves' hyperthyroidism and ophthalmopathy. There were TCR beta CDR3 regions amplified from RNA transcripts. First-round RT-PCR with HTBI primers amplified the TCR CDR3 region. TCRdb reprocessed the multiplex PCR reads with MiXCR, giving one entry per CDR3 protein. Found here are about 690,000 distinct CDR3 sequences, approximately 15% of them singletons; the top ten hold 15%. The sample was blood. Every receptor here comes from a man aged 50 to 60 with Graves' hyperthyroidism.

This clonotype was counted ten times or more. This chain links TRBV28 with TRBJ2-3; the D gene is possibly TRBD1 (5 bases). Germline CDR1 is MDHEN and CDR2 is SYDVKM. The CDR3 loop spans 20 amino acids. The V gene lost 6 bases and the J gene lost 0 bases, with 28 bases spanning the gap. CDR3 residues: CASRTWSRPTATVSTDTQYF. CDR3 nucleotide sequence: TGTGCCAGCAGAACCTGGTCCAGGCCGACAGCCACAGTAAGCACAGATACGCAGTATTTT. Full variable domain (outside the CDR3, taken from reference TRBV28 and TRBJ2-3): DVKVTQSSRYLVKRTGEKVFLECVQDMDHENMFWYRQDPGLGLRLIYFSYDVKMKEKGDIPEGYSVSREKKERFSLILESASTNQTSMYLCASRTWSRPTATVSTDTQYFGPGTRLTVL.

This clonotype turned up a few times. The chain uses TRBV12-3 or TRBV12-4 and TRBJ2-1; D may be TRBD2 (6 bases). The V and J ends lost 4 bases and 7 bases respectively, with 17 bases between them. The CDR3 spans 15 residues. The CDR3 sequence: CASSSTGARSNEQFF. The CDR3 region has the DNA TGTGCCAGCAGTTCGACGGGAGCAAGGTCGAATGAGCAGTTCTTC.

At least ten counts were recorded for this clonotype. V and J are TRBV12-3 or TRBV12-4 and TRBJ1-2, with no clear D. This CDR3 has 13 amino acids. V dropped 7 bases and J dropped 7 bases, with 16 bases sitting between them. The CDR3 sequence: CASTLSAGFGYTF. The CDR3 nucleotides are TGTGCCAGCACCCTTTCTGCTGGGTTTGGCTACACCTTC.

In this sample, this clonotype turned up many times. The genes are TRBV2 and TRBJ1-6, with a weak D call TRBD1 (6 bases). Looked up from germline, CDR1 is SNHLY and CDR2 is FYNNEI. V lost 6 bases, J lost 6 bases, and 15 bases lay in between. The CDR3 extends over 15 amino acids. Here the CDR3 reads CASRDTGRGNSPLHF. As DNA, the CDR3 is TGTGCCAGCAGGGACACAGGGAGGGGTAATTCACCCCTCCACTTT.

This clonotype was recorded at least ten times. The V and J genes are TRBV29-1 and TRBJ2-3; 7 nucleotides align to TRBD2. Germline V gene sequence: CDR1 SQVTM, CDR2 ANQGSEA. CDR3 length: 12 amino acids. Trimming removed 7 bases from V and 6 bases from J; junction bases left unmatched: 7. CDR3 DNA sequence: TGCAGCGCCGGCGGCGGGAGCGATACGCAGTATTTT. The encoded protein is CSAGGGSDTQYF.

There are many counts of this clonotype. The gene calls are TRBV5-1 and TRBJ2-7; D unclear. The germline V gene has CDR1 SGHRS and CDR2 YFSETQ. The length of the CDR3 is 15 residues. Deletions cut 0 bases from V and 0 bases from J, with 10 bases between. CDR3 coding DNA: TGCGCCAGCAGCTTGGCTCACGCCTCCTCCTACGAGCAGTACTTC. Protein sequence: CASSLAHASSYEQYF.

Ten or more counts support this clonotype. The genes are TRBV28 and TRBJ2-7, with no clear D. V gave up 2 bases and J gave up 2 bases, with 10 bases separating them. Germline CDR1 is MDHEN and CDR2 is SYDVKM. This CDR3 is built from 14 residues. In nucleotides, the CDR3 is TGTGCCAGCAGTTTACCTGGGTTTCCCTACGAGCAGTACTTC. Residues: CASSLPGFPYEQYF.

The rearrangement uses TRBV25-1 and TRBJ2-5; D is perhaps TRBD1 (6 bases). Per the germline V gene, CDR1 is MGHDK and CDR2 is SYGVNS. Trimming left V 0 bases short and J 7 bases short, with 6 bases between. The CDR3 sequence is 12 residues long. The CDR3 loop reads CASSEYRGTQYF. Here the CDR3 DNA reads TGTGCCAGCAGTGAATACAGGGGGACCCAGTACTTC.